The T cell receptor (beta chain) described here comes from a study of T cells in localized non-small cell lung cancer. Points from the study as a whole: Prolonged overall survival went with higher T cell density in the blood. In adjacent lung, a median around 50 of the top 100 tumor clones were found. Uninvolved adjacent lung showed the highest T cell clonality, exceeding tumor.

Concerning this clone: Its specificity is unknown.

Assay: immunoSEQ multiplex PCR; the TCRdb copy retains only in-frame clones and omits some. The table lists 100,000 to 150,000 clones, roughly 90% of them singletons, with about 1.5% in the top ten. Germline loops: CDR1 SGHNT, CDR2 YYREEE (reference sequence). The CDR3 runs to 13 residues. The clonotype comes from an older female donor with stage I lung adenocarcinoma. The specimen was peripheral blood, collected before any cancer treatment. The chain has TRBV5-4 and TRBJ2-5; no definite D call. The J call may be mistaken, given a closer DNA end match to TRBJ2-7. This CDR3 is CASSNADVYEQYF. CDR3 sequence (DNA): TGTGCCAGCAGCAATGCGGATGTCTACGAGCAGTACTTC.